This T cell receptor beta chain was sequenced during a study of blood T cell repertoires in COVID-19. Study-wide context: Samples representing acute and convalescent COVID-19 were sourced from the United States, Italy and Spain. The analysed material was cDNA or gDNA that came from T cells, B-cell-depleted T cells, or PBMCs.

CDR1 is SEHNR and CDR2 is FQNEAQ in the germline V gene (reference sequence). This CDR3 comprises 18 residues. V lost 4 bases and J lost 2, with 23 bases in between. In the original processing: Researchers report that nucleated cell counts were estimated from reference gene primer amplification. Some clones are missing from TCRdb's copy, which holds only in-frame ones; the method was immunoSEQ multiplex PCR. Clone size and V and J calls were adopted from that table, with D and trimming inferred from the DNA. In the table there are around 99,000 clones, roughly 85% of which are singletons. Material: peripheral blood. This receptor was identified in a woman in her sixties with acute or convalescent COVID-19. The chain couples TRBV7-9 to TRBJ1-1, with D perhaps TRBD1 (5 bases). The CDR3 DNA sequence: TGTGCCAGCAGCTCCCCTTCAGGGTATGGCAGGGATAACACTGAAGCTTTCTTT. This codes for CASSSPSGYGRDNTEAFF.